This T cell receptor (beta chain) was profiled in a study of T cell responses to AZD1222 COVID-19 vaccine. The V gene's germline CDR1 is LGHNA and CDR2 YNFKEQ. The CDR3 contains 14 residues. V was shortened by 7 bases and J by 1 base, with 13 bases between the two germline ends. Of note for this clone: Its antigen remains unknown.

Study-wide findings and caveats: At 160-218 and 743-854, vaccine-associated CD4 TCRs were dominant, and they spanned spike.

Profiled with immunoSEQ multiplex PCR; TCRdb holds only in-frame clones, not every one. The sample carries approximately 130,000 clones, 93% recorded once. The receptor's source is an adult in good health. The sequences come from peripheral blood, collected on day 0 of AZD1222 vaccination. J is TRBJ1-1 and V is TRBV4-2; D might be TRBD1 (6 bases). In nucleotides, the CDR3 is TGTGCCAGCACAAAACAGGGAGCGAACACTGAAGCTTTCTTT. Amino acids: CASTKQGANTEAFF.